These 27 T cell receptor beta chains were all obtained from the same sample, sequenced in a study of cytomegalovirus exposure and HLA in healthy donors. 60 Vbeta and 13 Jbeta primers were used in PCR. TCRdb's table, derived via immunoSEQ multiplex PCR, lists solely in-frame clones and lacks some. Here the sample spans around 100,000 clones, about 79% being singletons. Input material: PBMCs. These receptors were obtained from a woman aged 18-30 years in good health and CMV-seronegative.

The chain carries TRBV5-8 and TRBJ1-6, with D perhaps TRBD1 (6 bases). CDR3 length equals 15 residues. Looked up from germline, CDR1 is SGHTS and CDR2 is YDEGEE. Trimming pared 3 bases from V and 7 bases from J, leaving 14 bases between. For the CDR3, the DNA is TGTGCCAGCAGCTCGAAGGGGGTAGGGAATTCACCCCTCCACTTT. It yields the protein CASSSKGVGNSPLHF.

J is TRBJ1-5 and V is TRBV15; D call uncertain. The CDR3 covers 14 residues. V lost 0 bases and J lost 0, with 3 bases in between. The germline V gene encodes CDR1 LNHNV and CDR2 YYDKDF (reference sequence). The CDR3 region is CATSRDSSNQPQHF. The CDR3 region has the DNA TGTGCCACCAGCAGAGACAGTAGCAATCAGCCCCAGCATTTT.

This chain uses TRBV7-2 with TRBJ2-5; D possibly corresponds to TRBD2 (6 bases). V lost 1 base, J lost 0 bases, and 12 bases lay in between. The germline CDR1 and CDR2 sequences are SGHTA and FQGNSA. The CDR3 is 16 amino acids. The CDR3 DNA sequence: TGTGCCAGCAGCTTAGTTAGGAGGGGAAACCAAGAGACCCAGTACTTC. Translating gives CASSLVRRGNQETQYF. The full variable domain, its missing parts supplied by reference TRBV7-2 and TRBJ2-5, is GAGVSQSPSNKVTEKGKDVELRCDPISGHTALYWYRQSLGQGLEFLIYFQGNSAPDKSGLPSDRFSAERTGGSVSTLTIQRTQQEDSAVYLCASSLVRRGNQETQYFGPGTRLLVL.

V is TRBV4-3 and J is TRBJ2-3; perhaps TRBD1 as D (6 bases). CDR1 and CDR2 from the germline V gene are LGHNA and YSLEER. The CDR3 contains 16 residues. Trimming pared 2 bases from V and 1 base from J, leaving 13 bases between. CDR3 loop: CASSQNTGIGTDTQYF. CDR3 sequence (DNA): TGCGCCAGCAGCCAAAATACAGGGATCGGCACAGATACGCAGTATTTT.

The chain uses TRBV4-1 and TRBJ1-3, with D hard to call. CDR3 size: 15 residues. Germline V gene lookup returns CDR1 MGHRA and CDR2 YSYEKL. The ends were cut back, 0 bases at V and 5 bases at J, with 11 bases in the middle. The CDR3 sequence: CASSQDGGSRNTIYF. CDR3 DNA: TGCGCCAGCAGCCAAGACGGCGGCAGCCGAAACACCATATATTTT.

V gene TRBV28 combines with J gene TRBJ2-7, with a weak D call TRBD2 (6 bases). Germline-derived CDR1 and CDR2 are MDHEN and SYDVKM. V was trimmed by 4 bases and J by 7 bases, leaving 20 bases between them. CDR3 length equals 15 residues. The CDR3: CASSWRISREAEQYF. The CDR3 DNA follows: TGTGCCAGCAGTTGGAGGATATCCAGGGAGGCGGAGCAGTACTTC.

The chain joins TRBV29-1 to TRBJ1-2; D not certain. This CDR3 comprises 14 residues. Germline V gene sequence: CDR1 SQVTM, CDR2 ANQGSEA. V was pared by 3 bases and J by 4 bases, with 15 bases between. CDR3 protein: CSVDLPGFSYGYTF. The CDR3 DNA follows: TGCAGCGTTGATTTGCCAGGATTTTCCTATGGCTACACCTTC.

V is TRBV5-1 and J is TRBJ1-1, with D unclear. The CDR3 totals 14 residues. Germline V gene sequence: CDR1 SGHRS, CDR2 YFSETQ. Trimming removed 1 base at V and 1 base at J, with 8 bases between. CDR3 DNA sequence: TGCGCCAGCAGCTTGTCACGGGAGAACACTGAAGCTTTCTTT. Translation: CASSLSRENTEAFF.

The chain employs TRBV5-1 and TRBJ1-1; D is undetermined. The V gene lost 5 bases and the J gene lost 0 bases, with 8 bases spanning the gap. The CDR3 totals 13 residues. Germline CDR1 is SGHRS and CDR2 is YFSETQ. The DNA of the CDR3 is TGCGCCAGCAGGCGCGCCTTGAACACTGAAGCTTTCTTT. This gives the protein CASRRALNTEAFF. The whole variable domain, filled in from reference TRBV5-1 and TRBJ1-1, reads KAGVTQTPRYLIKTRGQQVTLSCSPISGHRSVSWYQQTPGQGLQFLFEYFSETQRNKGNFPGRFSGRQFSNSRSEMNVSTLELGDSALYLCASRRALNTEAFFGQGTRLTVV.

The V call is TRBV4-1, the J call TRBJ2-1; D is perhaps TRBD1 (5 bases). The germline V gene encodes CDR1 MGHRA and CDR2 YSYEKL. V shed 1 base and J shed 10 bases, with 14 bases lying between them. The CDR3 is 14 amino acids. The CDR3 region has the DNA TGCGCCAGCAGCCAAGTCGCGGCGGCAGGGGAGCAGTTCTTC. Translated, it gives CASSQVAAAGEQFF.

CDR3 sequence: CASSLAGGDQPQHF. The CDR3 DNA is TGTGCCAGCAGCTTAGCAGGGGGGGATCAGCCCCAGCATTTT. The chain is built from TRBV7-2 and TRBJ1-5, with a possible D match to TRBD1 (6 bases). The germline V gene encodes CDR1 SGHTA and CDR2 FQGNSA. The V end lost 0 bases, the J end lost 5 bases, and 8 bases lay between the germline ends. The CDR3 extends over 14 amino acids. The whole variable domain, remainder taken from reference TRBV7-2 and TRBJ1-5, is GAGVSQSPSNKVTEKGKDVELRCDPISGHTALYWYRQSLGQGLEFLIYFQGNSAPDKSGLPSDRFSAERTGGSVSTLTIQRTQQEDSAVYLCASSLAGGDQPQHFGDGTRLSIL.

The chain recombines TRBV21-1 with TRBJ2-7; the D call of TRBD2 is as the table states it, not checked on the DNA. TRBV21-1 is classified as a pseudogene. The CDR3 covers 17 residues. Here the CDR3 reads CASSERRVGVSSYEQYV. The DNA of the CDR3 is TGTGCCAGCAGCGAAAGGAGGGTCGGGGTAAGCTCCTACGAGCAGTACGTC.

V and J are TRBV7-6 and TRBJ2-2, with D tentatively TRBD1 (5 bases). The CDR3 runs 16 residues. CDR1 and CDR2 (germline): SGHVS, FNYEAQ. Trimming removed 5 bases from V and 1 base from J, with 14 bases in between. The CDR3 nucleotides read TGTGCCAGCAGCGTCCGACAGATCGTGAACACCGGGGAGCTGTTTTTT. Its translation is CASSVRQIVNTGELFF.

This rearrangement joins TRBV5-1 to TRBJ2-5; 11 bases are shared with TRBD2. This CDR3 comprises 13 residues. J lost 9 bases, V lost 4 bases, and 5 bases had no gene match. The germline gives CDR1 SGHRS, CDR2 YFSETQ. The CDR3 sequence: CASSASGRSAQYF. CDR3 DNA: TGCGCCAGCAGCGCTAGCGGGAGGTCGGCCCAGTACTTC. Together with reference TRBV5-1 and TRBJ2-5, the CDR3 gives the full variable domain: KAGVTQTPRYLIKTRGQQVTLSCSPISGHRSVSWYQQTPGQGLQFLFEYFSETQRNKGNFPGRFSGRQFSNSRSEMNVSTLELGDSALYLCASSASGRSAQYFGPGTRLLVL.

The chain combines TRBV5-1 with TRBJ2-1; D unclear. Germline CDR1 reads SGHRS; CDR2 reads YFSETQ. The V end lost 1 base, the J end lost 4 bases, and 18 bases lay between the germline ends. CDR3 length equals 17 residues. The CDR3 sequence: CASSLRRLVEDYNEQFF. DNA of the CDR3: TGCGCCAGCAGCTTGCGTCGTTTGGTTGAGGATTACAATGAGCAGTTCTTC. The complete variable domain, with remaining parts taken from reference TRBV5-1 and TRBJ2-1, reads KAGVTQTPRYLIKTRGQQVTLSCSPISGHRSVSWYQQTPGQGLQFLFEYFSETQRNKGNFPGRFSGRQFSNSRSEMNVSTLELGDSALYLCASSLRRLVEDYNEQFFGPGTRLTVL.

The chain joins TRBV27 to TRBJ1-6, with 8 bases aligning to TRBD1. J gave up 6 bases and V 6 bases, and 7 bases lay outside the gene matches. CDR1 is MNHEY and CDR2 is SMNVEV in the germline V gene (reference sequence). CDR3 length: 15 amino acids. CDR3 sequence: CASSNLRGRNSPLHF. The DNA for the CDR3 is TGTGCCAGCAGCAACCTCAGGGGGCGTAATTCACCCCTCCACTTT.

The CDR3 coding sequence is TGTGCCAGCAGTGATACGGTAAACTACGAGCAGTACGTC. Protein sequence: CASSDTVNYEQYV. The chain carries TRBV2 and TRBJ2-7; no clear D. Germline V gene sequence: CDR1 SNHLY, CDR2 FYNNEI. This CDR3 has 13 amino acids. With 3 bases removed from V and 3 bases from J, the gap between germline ends came to 9 bases.

V gene TRBV6-4 combines with J gene TRBJ2-1; 9 nucleotides line up with TRBD2. V lost 1 base, J lost 8 bases, and 6 bases stayed unmatched. Germline assignment: CDR1 MRHNA and CDR2 SNTAGT. This CDR3 has 15 residues. CDR3 sequence (DNA): TGTGCCAGCAGTGACTTAGCGGGAGCGGGTGATGAGCAGTTCTTC. Protein sequence: CASSDLAGAGDEQFF.

The gene calls are TRBV6-4 and TRBJ2-1, with TRBD2 identical over 10 bases. The CDR3 sequence is 14 residues long. CDR1 and CDR2 from the germline V gene are MRHNA and SNTAGT. The trim removed 8 bases at V and 5 bases at J, leaving 6 bases unmatched. The CDR3 sequence: CASRPSGSNNEQFF. CDR3 DNA: TGTGCCAGCCGACCTAGCGGGAGTAACAATGAGCAGTTCTTC.

V gene TRBV6-5 combines with J gene TRBJ2-5; tentatively, D is TRBD1 (5 bases). This CDR3 comprises 12 residues. Trimming shortened V by 6 bases and J by 4 bases, and 9 bases separated the two germline ends. Germline values: CDR1 MNHEY, CDR2 SVGAGI. The CDR3, as DNA: TGTGCCAGCAGCCAGGGTGTAGAGACCCAGTACTTC. The encoded protein is CASSQGVETQYF.

This chain joins TRBV27 and TRBJ1-5; 10 nucleotides match TRBD1. The CDR3 runs to 15 residues. The germline V gene encodes CDR1 MNHEY and CDR2 SMNVEV (reference sequence). After removal of 5 bases from V and 2 bases from J, the junction contained 3 bases not matched to a gene. The CDR3 here is CASSPDRGRNQPQHF. CDR3 nucleotides: TGTGCCAGCAGTCCCGACAGGGGGCGCAATCAGCCCCAGCATTTT.

This clone was detected once. CDR3 DNA sequence: TGTGCCAGCAGCTCCGGACTAGCGGGCACAGATACGCAGTATTTT. It is translated as CASSSGLAGTDTQYF. V usage is TRBV5-4 and J usage is TRBJ2-3, with 10 bases matching TRBD2. Germline trimming cut 3 bases from V and 1 base from J; bases unmatched to any gene: 2. The CDR3 is 15 residues long. Germline loops: CDR1 SGHNT, CDR2 YYREEE (reference sequence).

This clone came up a few times. The V call is TRBV28, the J call TRBJ1-5, with D unresolved. The CDR3 length is 13 residues. The germline V gene encodes CDR1 MDHEN and CDR2 SYDVKM. The V and J ends lost 3 bases and 6 bases respectively, with 9 bases between them. The CDR3 DNA reads as TGTGCCAGCAGTTTGGGCCACCCTCAGCCCCAGCATTTT. Translation: CASSLGHPQPQHF.

The V call is TRBV19, the J call TRBJ2-4; 8 bases fit TRBD1. This CDR3 spans 15 amino acids. J was trimmed by 8 bases and V by 8 bases; bases with no gene match: 14. In germline, CDR1 is LNHDA, CDR2 SQIVND (reference sequence). The CDR3 loop is CASYSGVGQGDIQYF. The CDR3 DNA reads TGTGCCAGTTACTCGGGGGTTGGACAGGGAGACATTCAGTACTTC.

This clone was observed once. The J gene is TRBJ1-2, the V gene TRBV6-5, with D possibly TRBD1 on 6 matching bases. The germline gives CDR1 MNHEY, CDR2 SVGAGI. The CDR3 runs to 13 residues. V gave up 4 bases and J gave up 6 bases, with 12 bases separating them. The CDR3 protein is CASSSRGWDGYTF. The CDR3, as DNA: TGTGCCAGCAGTTCTAGGGGGTGGGATGGCTACACCTTC.

The chain combines TRBV15 with TRBJ1-2; D is perhaps TRBD1 (6 bases). The CDR3 length is 15 residues. Trimming left V 3 bases short and J 5 bases short, with 16 bases between. Germline values: CDR1 LNHNV, CDR2 YYDKDF (reference sequence). The CDR3 reads CATSRLLGQSYGYTF. The CDR3, as DNA: TGTGCCACCAGCAGGCTACTTGGACAGTCTTATGGCTACACCTTC.

Regarding this clone: Within the sample, other DNA sequences also encode this same CDR3. The J gene is TRBJ1-6, the V gene TRBV19, with D possibly matching TRBD1 (5 bases). The CDR3 is 18 amino acids. The germline CDR1 and CDR2 sequences are LNHDA and SQIVND (reference sequence). Trimming shortened V by 2 bases and J by 8 bases, and 22 bases separated the two germline ends. CDR3 loop: CASSIRVAGDGGYSPLHF. CDR3 coding DNA: TGTGCCAGTAGTATACGGGTGGCGGGGGATGGAGGGTATTCACCCCTCCACTTT.